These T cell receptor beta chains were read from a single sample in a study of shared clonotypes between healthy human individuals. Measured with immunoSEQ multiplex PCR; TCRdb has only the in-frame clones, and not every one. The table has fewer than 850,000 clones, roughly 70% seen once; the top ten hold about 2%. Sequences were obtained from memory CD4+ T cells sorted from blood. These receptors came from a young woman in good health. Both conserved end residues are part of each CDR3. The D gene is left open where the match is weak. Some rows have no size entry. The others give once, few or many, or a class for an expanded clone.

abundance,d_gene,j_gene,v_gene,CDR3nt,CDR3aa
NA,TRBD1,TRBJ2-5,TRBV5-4,TGTGCCAGCAGTCGACAGGGGGCGCGAGAGACCCAGTACTTC,CASSRQGARETQYF
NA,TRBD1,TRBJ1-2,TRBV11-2,TGTGCCAGCAGCTTAGAAGGGGACAGGCGCAGTGGCTACACCTTC,CASSLEGDRRSGYTF
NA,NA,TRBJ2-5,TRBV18,TGTGCCAGCTCACCGACCAGACAAGAGACCCAGTACTTC,CASSPTRQETQYF
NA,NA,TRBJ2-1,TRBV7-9,TGTGCCAGCAGCCACGACAGTAGTCCCAATGAGCAGTTCTTC,CASSHDSSPNEQFF
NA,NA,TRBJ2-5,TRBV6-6,TGTGCCAGCAGTTACACGGACCCAGCGACCGGCTCCGTTAAGTACTTC,CASSYTDPATGSVKYF
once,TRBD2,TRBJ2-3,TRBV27,TGTGCCAGCAGTTTAATCGGGACTACCCACGGCACAGATACGCAGTATTTT,CASSLIGTTHGTDTQYF
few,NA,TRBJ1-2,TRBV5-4,TGTGCCAGCAGCCCGGCCGGAGCTAACTATGGCTACACCTTC,CASSPAGANYGYTF
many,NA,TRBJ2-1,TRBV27,TGTGCCAGCAGTTTATCGAGACATGGAAACAATGAGCAGTTCTTC,CASSLSRHGNNEQFF
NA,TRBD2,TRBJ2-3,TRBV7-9,TGTGCCAGCAGCTTAAGACTAGCGGGAGGGGGGGCAGATACGCAGTATTTT,CASSLRLAGGGADTQYF
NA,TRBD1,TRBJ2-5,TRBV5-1,TGCGCCAGCAGCTTGGGACAGGGATACCAAGAGACCCAGTACTTC,CASSLGQGYQETQYF
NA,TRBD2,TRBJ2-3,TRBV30,TGTGCCGTGGGACTAGCGGGAGATACGCAGTATTTT,CAVGLAGDTQYF
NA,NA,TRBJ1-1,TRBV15,TGTGCCACCAGCAGAGGCGACAGTTCCCTTTATTTCTTT,CATSRGDSSLYFF
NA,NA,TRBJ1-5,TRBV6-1,TGTGCCACCTTGGGCGGCAATCAGCCCCAGCATTTT,CATLGGNQPQHF
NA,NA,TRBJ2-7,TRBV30,TGTGCCTGGGGGAAGGATACCTACGAGCAGTACTTC,CAWGKDTYEQYF